This passage covers 5 T cell receptor beta chains from one sample sequenced in a study of post-analysis software for immune sequencing data. Study-level points and caveats: Roughly five TRBV segments, including TRBV5-6, TRBV5-1 and TRBV20-1, were more frequent in patients than controls.

Libraries were made from TCR beta cDNA, and they carried unique molecular identifiers. TCRdb called the PCR reads again in MiXCR, with one record for every CDR3 protein. The top ten hold about 11% of the sample, which has roughly 650,000 distinct CDR3 sequences, more than 50% seen once. Their recognized antigens are unknown. Sequencing input: blood. Receptor source: a girl aged 2 to 9 with multiple sclerosis.

The chain employs TRBV5-1 and TRBJ1-2; weak D call: TRBD1 (5 bases). This CDR3 spans 14 amino acids. The V end lost 4 bases, the J end lost 3 bases, and 13 bases lay between the germline ends. CDR1 is SGHRS and CDR2 is YFSETQ in the germline V gene. The CDR3 spells CASSPGKGYYGYTF. The CDR3 DNA reads as TGCGCCAGCAGCCCAGGAAAGGGGTACTATGGCTACACCTTC.

This clonotype has just a few counts. The chain carries TRBV6-1 and TRBJ1-5; 7 nucleotides line up with TRBD1. The CDR3 has 18 residues. J gave up 6 bases and V 1 base, and 15 bases lay outside the gene matches. Germline V gives CDR1 MNHNS, CDR2 SASEGT. The CDR3 bases are TGTGCCAGCAGTGAAGTGGTATTCGGAGGGGGCTATGGTCAGCCCCAGCATTTT. As protein: CASSEVVFGGGYGQPQHF.

The CDR3: CASTSTSGVPTDTQYF. The CDR3 nucleotides are TGTGCCAGCACCAGCACTAGCGGGGTACCCACAGATACGCAGTATTTT. J is TRBJ2-3 and V is TRBV21-1; the table's D call of TRBD2 was not tested on the DNA. TRBV21-1 is a pseudogene. The CDR3 contains 16 residues.

V is TRBV20-1 and J is TRBJ2-2, with 7 bases identical to TRBD1. J lost 5 bases, V lost 6 bases, and 9 bases had no gene match. This CDR3 has 14 amino acids. Germline CDR1 reads DFQATT; CDR2 reads SNEGSKA (reference sequence). CDR3 bases: TGCAGTGCCCGACCTCGACAGGGTACCGGGGAGCTGTTTTTT. Protein product: CSARPRQGTGELFF.

As concerns this clonotype: The CDR3 ends on some other residue instead of the conserved phenylalanine or tryptophan, so this is likely a read error. The gene calls are TRBV4-2 and TRBJ1-2; perhaps TRBD1 as D (5 bases). Germline V CDR1 and CDR2: LGHNA, YNFKEQ. V shed 3 bases and J shed 4 bases, with 15 bases lying between them. The CDR3 contains 15 residues. The CDR3 here is CASSHRQSNFYGYTV. CDR3 DNA sequence: TGTGCCAGCAGCCACAGACAGTCCAACTTCTATGGCTACACCGTC.